The rows below give T cell receptor beta chains drawn from one sample of a study of shared clonotypes between healthy human individuals. Assay used: immunoSEQ multiplex PCR; TCRdb lists only in-frame clones, some missing. The table lists some 1,100,000 clones, around three quarters of them singletons. Sequences were obtained from memory CD4+ T cells from PBMCs. The receptors were gathered from a man in his late teens or twenties in good health. Some clones in this sample may be carry-over from other donors' samples. CDR3s include the opening cysteine and the closing phenylalanine or tryptophan. A D gene is named only where the DNA matches it firmly. Expanded clones get a size class; other rows say once, few or many, or leave the size out.

>few|NA|TRBJ1-2|TRBV4-1
CASSQNPSKELIDGYTF
TGCGCCAGCAGCCAAAATCCCTCGAAGGAGCTAATCGATGGCTACACCTTC
>NA|TRBD2|TRBJ2-1|TRBV7-7
CASSFDGRWDEQFF
TGTGCCAGCAGCTTTGACGGGAGGTGGGATGAGCAGTTCTTC
>NA|NA|TRBJ2-1|TRBV4-1
CASSQDPTDEQFF
TGCGCCAGCAGCCAAGACCCAACAGACGAGCAGTTCTTC
>NA|TRBD1|TRBJ2-1|TRBV9
CASSGGQGANEQFF
TGTGCCAGCAGCGGGGGACAGGGGGCCAATGAGCAGTTCTTC
>few|NA|TRBJ1-5|TRBV6-6
CASSYITGAGQPQHF
TGTGCCAGCAGTTACATTACCGGGGCCGGTCAGCCCCAGCATTTT
>few|NA|TRBJ2-2|TRBV6-5
CASSQAVLGTGELFF
TGTGCCAGCAGCCAGGCCGTTCTGGGCACCGGGGAGCTGTTTTTT
>NA|TRBD2|TRBJ2-3|TRBV5-4
CASSYSRLAGTDTQYF
TGTGCCAGCAGCTATTCTAGACTAGCGGGTACAGATACGCAGTATTTT
>few|NA|TRBJ2-7|TRBV28
CASSFKGRQYF
TGTGCCAGCAGTTTTAAGGGAAGGCAGTACTTC
>once|NA|TRBJ2-1|TRBV13
CASSRKGLEQFF
TGTGCCAGCAGCCGAAAGGGGCTAGAGCAGTTCTTC
>NA|TRBD1|TRBJ2-7|TRBV28
CASSRDSNPVYEQYF
TGTGCCAGCAGCCGGGACAGCAACCCCGTCTACGAGCAGTACTTC
>NA|NA|TRBJ2-1|TRBV21-1
CASTPRGAGDYNEQFF
TGTGCCAGCACCCCACGGGGCGCGGGCGATTACAATGAGCAGTTCTTC
>NA|NA|TRBJ1-3|TRBV30
CAWSPDRIPRGNTIYF
TGTGCCTGGAGTCCCGACAGAATCCCGAGGGGAAACACCATATATTTT
>few|NA|TRBJ1-1|TRBV9
CASSGNPGVTEAFF
TGTGCCAGCAGCGGTAACCCTGGGGTCACTGAAGCTTTCTTT
>NA|TRBD2|TRBJ2-7|TRBV10-3
CAISTGLAGVDEQYF
TGTGCCATCAGTACGGGACTAGCGGGAGTCGACGAGCAGTACTTC
>few|NA|TRBJ2-5|TRBV29-1
CSVTGTAGTETQYF
TGCAGCGTTACCGGGACGGCGGGGACGGAGACCCAGTACTTC
>NA|NA|TRBJ2-1|TRBV4-1
CASSLAPAAEQFF
TGCGCCAGCAGCCTCGCCCCTGCGGCGGAGCAGTTCTTC
>NA|NA|TRBJ1-2|TRBV28
CASSLSISRGYTF
TGTGCCAGCAGTTTAAGCATTTCTCGTGGCTACACCTTC
>NA|TRBD2|TRBJ2-1|TRBV7-2
CASGLAGFNNEQFF
TGTGCCAGCGGACTAGCGGGGTTCAACAATGAGCAGTTCTTC
>NA|NA|TRBJ2-1|TRBV7-2
CASSLVGLVGNEQFF
TGTGCCAGCAGCTTAGTGGGTCTAGTCGGCAATGAGCAGTTCTTC
>NA|NA|TRBJ2-3|TRBV19
CASSMGPRGGTDTQYF
TGTGCCAGTAGTATGGGACCCAGGGGTGGCACAGATACGCAGTATTTT
>NA|NA|TRBJ2-5|TRBV5-4
CASSPDPQETQYF
TGTGCCAGCAGCCCGGACCCTCAAGAGACCCAGTACTTC
>NA|TRBD1|TRBJ1-2|TRBV5-1
CASSLVTGTTNYGYTF
TGCGCCAGCAGCTTGGTGACAGGGACGACTAACTATGGCTACACCTTC
>NA|NA|TRBJ1-4|TRBV4-3
CASSQDFHGRMEKLFF
TGCGCCAGCAGCCAAGATTTTCACGGGCGAATGGAAAAACTGTTTTTT
>NA|NA|TRBJ1-3|TRBV6-5
CASSYSAGSSGNTIYF
TGTGCCAGCAGTTACTCCGCAGGGAGCTCTGGAAACACCATATATTTT
>NA|NA|TRBJ2-1|TRBV5-1
CASSLQGGNNEQFF
TGCGCCAGCAGCTTACAGGGGGGGAACAATGAGCAGTTCTTC
>NA|TRBD1|TRBJ1-2|TRBV6-1
CASSEWRTGDVGYTF
TGTGCCAGCAGTGAATGGCGGACAGGGGATGTTGGCTACACCTTC
>NA|NA|TRBJ1-4|TRBV7-9
CASSLMGETNEKLFF
TGTGCCAGCAGCTTAATGGGTGAAACTAATGAAAAACTGTTTTTT
>NA|TRBD1|TRBJ1-6|TRBV2
CASSARQGTSSPLHF
TGTGCCAGCAGTGCCCGACAGGGTACGAGTTCACCCCTCCACTTT
>NA|TRBD2|TRBJ2-5|TRBV10-1
CASSKGPGLAGTQYF
TGCGCCAGCAGTAAGGGTCCGGGACTAGCCGGGACCCAGTACTTC
>NA|NA|TRBJ1-2|TRBV5-4
CASSLDGFSNYGYTF
TGTGCCAGCAGCTTGGACGGGTTTTCTAACTATGGCTACACCTTC
>NA|NA|TRBJ2-5|TRBV7-9
CASSRGQETQYF
TGTGCCAGCAGCCGGGGGCAAGAGACCCAGTACTTC
>NA|TRBD1|TRBJ2-7|TRBV6-1
CASSRGQREQYF
TGTGCCAGCAGCCGGGGACAGAGGGAGCAGTACTTC
>NA|NA|TRBJ1-5|TRBV7-3
CASSLSNGQPQHF
TGTGCCAGCAGCTTATCCAACGGGCAGCCCCAGCATTTT
>NA|TRBD1|TRBJ1-2|TRBV9
CASRTTGAPYGYTF
TGTGCCAGCAGAACTACAGGGGCCCCCTATGGCTACACCTTC
>NA|TRBD1|TRBJ1-5|TRBV6-5
CASSPQDRVNQPQHF
TGTGCCAGCAGTCCACAGGACAGGGTCAATCAGCCCCAGCATTTT
>NA|TRBD1|TRBJ2-2|TRBV4-2
CASSQNTGVYTGELFF
TGTGCCAGCAGCCAAAATACAGGGGTCTACACCGGGGAGCTGTTTTTT
>NA|TRBD2|TRBJ2-7|TRBV11-2
CASSPQTGLAGRYF
TGTGCCAGCAGCCCCCAAACGGGACTAGCGGGACGATACTTC
>NA|NA|TRBJ2-1|TRBV18
CASSPPGTYEQFF
TGTGCCAGCTCACCACCTGGGACGTATGAGCAGTTCTTC
>NA|NA|TRBJ2-3|TRBV6-6
CASSYAPGSSTDTQYF
TGTGCCAGCAGTTACGCGCCAGGTTCTAGCACAGATACGCAGTATTTT
>NA|NA|TRBJ2-6|TRBV5-1
CASSLRPSSTLTGANVLTF
TGCGCCAGCAGCTTGCGGCCATCATCTACCCTGACTGGGGCCAACGTCCTGACTTTC